This TCR beta chain is from a study of Ad26.COV2.S vaccination and SARS-CoV-2 variants. At the level of the study: Administration of Ad26.COV2.S was intramuscular, either once or twice 56 days apart.

Only a few counts were recorded for this clone. Its antigen is unknown. Libraries were prepared by immunoSEQ multiplex PCR; TCRdb keeps only in-frame clonotypes and omits some of them. There are roughly 500,000 clones in the sample; around 90% occur only once, and 9.5% to 15% lies in the top ten. The V end lost 3 bases, the J end lost 3 bases, and 9 bases lay between the germline ends. This CDR3 is built from 13 residues. Germline CDR1 reads SGHAT; CDR2 reads FQNNGV. Study outcomes and limitations: Estimates derived from TCR breadth and depth analyses may have underestimated total T cell responses. Vaccinees and placebo recipients showed similar non-spike TCR breadth.

Treatment meaning: 15 to 20 received Ad26.COV2.S at low or high dose, single or two shots; 5 received placebo; per-sample allocation not given. Day 63 after the first injection of vaccine or placebo was the sampling time. Cohort 1b enrolled adults aged 18-55 years in Boston. This specimen was peripheral blood, taken in a trial of Ad26.COV2.S vaccine versus placebo. The rearrangement uses TRBV11-2 and TRBJ2-7; D is ambiguous. This TCR was recovered from a person between 18 and 65 years old who received the Ad26.COV2.S COVID-19 vaccine or a placebo. The CDR3 bases are TGTGCCAGCAGCTTTTTAGTACTCTACGAGCAGTACTTC. Translated: CASSFLVLYEQYF.